This T cell receptor (beta chain) was captured in a study of response to subunit inactivated influenza vaccine. Overall study findings and caveats: Authors suggested seasonal influenza vaccinations each recruit few new T cells.

Details on this clonotype: The antigen is undetermined.

TCRdb re-derived calls from the RT-PCR reads in MiXCR, one entry per CDR3 protein. The table lists a few hundred thousand distinct CDR3 sequences, about 15% of them singletons. The CDR3 is 12 amino acids. The V end lost 8 bases, the J end lost 4 bases, and 12 bases lay between the germline ends. The germline CDR1 and CDR2 sequences are SQVTM and ANQGSEA. This chain joins TRBV29-1 and TRBJ2-1; D possibly corresponds to TRBD1 (6 bases). The TCR sequence derives from a man aged 45-65 years who received an inactivated influenza vaccine. Sequencing was performed on PBMCs from blood, taken approximately 12 days after vaccination. In nucleotides, the CDR3 is TGCAGCACGGCAGGGGATTACAATGAGCAGTTCTTC. This gives the protein CSTAGDYNEQFF.